The 3 T cell receptor beta chains presented below share a single source sample, sequenced in a study of tumor-infiltrating lymphocytes in primary liver carcinoma. Co-extracted RNA and DNA came from around 20-30 mg of unsorted bulk tissue. TCR beta cDNA was made from around 520 ng total RNA with a constant-region primer. Slightly modified ARM-PCR with three nested multiplex PCR rounds yielded TCR beta libraries. PCR rounds one and two used TRBV1-TRBV30 forward primers with a C-beta reverse primer for 10 cycles each. MiXCR, run by TCRdb on the multiplex PCR reads, gives a single entry per CDR3 protein. This sample yields 50,000 to 65,000 distinct CDR3 sequences, of which about two thirds are seen a single time; around 44% belongs to the top ten. The sample was liver tumor tissue from sampling region 4. Subset denoted: tumor region T4, right-lateral pole. The receptors originated from a man between 40 and 49 years old with primary liver carcinoma and hepatitis B virus infection.

This clonotype was picked up one time. A junction end diverges from the germline sequence, so it may reflect a read error. The rearrangement joins TRBV5-4 to TRBJ1-6, with D unclear. The CDR3 spans 16 residues. CDR1 is SGHNT and CDR2 is YYREEE in the germline V gene (reference sequence). The CDR3 bases are TGTGCCAGCAGCTCGCACCCCGGACCGCAGAATCCACCTCTCCACTTT. Amino acids: CASSSHPGPQNPPLHF.

For this clonotype: The junction shows a germline mismatch at one end, possibly a read error. The chain combines TRBV6-5 with TRBJ2-3; no definite D call. Germline CDR1 is MNHEY and CDR2 is SVGAGI. This CDR3 contains 13 residues. The DNA for the CDR3 is TGTGCCACCTCGATACAAAGCACATATACGCAGTATTTT. Translating it yields CATSIQSTYTQYF.

This clonotype was seen only a few times. A clone one base away is much larger, so this may be a read error. The rearrangement links TRBV10-3 to TRBJ2-3, with a possible D match to TRBD2 (5 bases). Germline CDR1 reads ENHRY; CDR2 reads SYGVKD. With 6 bases removed from V and 5 bases from J, the gap between germline ends came to 12 bases. The CDR3 is made up of 13 amino acids. This CDR3 reads CAISGIPIDTQYF. DNA of the CDR3: TGTGCCATCAGCGGGATACCCATAGATACGCAGTATTTT.